A single TCR beta chain is shown here with its context. This sample was taken from a study of cytomegalovirus exposure and HLA in healthy donors. The PCR made use of 60 Vbeta and 13 Jbeta primers. The data were produced by immunoSEQ multiplex PCR, yet TCRdb's version contains in-frame clones alone and is incomplete. This sample has a few hundred thousand clones, with about 83% found just once. CDR1 and CDR2 from the germline V gene are MNHEY and SVGAGI. V lost 2 bases and J lost 6, with 20 bases in between. The CDR3 is 16 amino acids. This rearrangement joins TRBV6-5 to TRBJ2-7; tentatively, D is TRBD2 (6 bases). The sample taken for sequencing was PBMCs. The sequence came from a woman in her forties or fifties in good health and CMV-seropositive. The CDR3 here is CASSYPRPPLAREQYF. Written as DNA, the CDR3 is TGTGCCAGCAGTTACCCCCGCCCCCCACTAGCCCGCGAGCAGTACTTC.